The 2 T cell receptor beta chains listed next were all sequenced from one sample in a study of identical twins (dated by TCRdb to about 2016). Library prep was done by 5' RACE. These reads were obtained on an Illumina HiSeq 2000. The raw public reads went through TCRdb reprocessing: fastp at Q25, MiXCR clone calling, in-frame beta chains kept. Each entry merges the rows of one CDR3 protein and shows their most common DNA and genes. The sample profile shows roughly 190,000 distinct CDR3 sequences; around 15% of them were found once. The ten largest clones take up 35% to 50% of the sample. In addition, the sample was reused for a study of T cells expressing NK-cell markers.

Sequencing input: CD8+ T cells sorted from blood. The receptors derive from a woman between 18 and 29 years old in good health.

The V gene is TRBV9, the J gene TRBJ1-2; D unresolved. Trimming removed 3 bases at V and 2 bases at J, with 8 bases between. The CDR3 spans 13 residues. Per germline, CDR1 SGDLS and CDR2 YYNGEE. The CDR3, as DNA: TGTGCCAGCAGCGATCGGCAGAACTATGGCTACACCTTC. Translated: CASSDRQNYGYTF.

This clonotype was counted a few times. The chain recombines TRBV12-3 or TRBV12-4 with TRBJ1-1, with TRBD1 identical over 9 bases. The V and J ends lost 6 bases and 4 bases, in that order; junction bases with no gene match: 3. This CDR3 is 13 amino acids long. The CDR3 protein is CASRRTGVTEAFF. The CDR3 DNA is TGTGCCAGCAGAAGGACAGGGGTCACTGAAGCTTTCTTT.